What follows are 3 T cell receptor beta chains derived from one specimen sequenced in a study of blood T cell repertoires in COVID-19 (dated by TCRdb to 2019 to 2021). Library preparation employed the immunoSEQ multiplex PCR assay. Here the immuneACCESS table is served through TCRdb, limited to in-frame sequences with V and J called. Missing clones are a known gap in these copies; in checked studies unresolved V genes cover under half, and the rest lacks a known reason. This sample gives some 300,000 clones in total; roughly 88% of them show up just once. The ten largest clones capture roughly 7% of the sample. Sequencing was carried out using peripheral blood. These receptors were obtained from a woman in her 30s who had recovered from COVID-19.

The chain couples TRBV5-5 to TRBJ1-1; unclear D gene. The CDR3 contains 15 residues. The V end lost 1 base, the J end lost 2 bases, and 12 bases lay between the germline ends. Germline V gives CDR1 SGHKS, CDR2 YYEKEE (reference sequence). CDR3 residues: CASSLQAGLNTEAFF. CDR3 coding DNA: TGTGCCAGCAGCTTGCAGGCCGGCCTAAACACTGAAGCTTTCTTT.

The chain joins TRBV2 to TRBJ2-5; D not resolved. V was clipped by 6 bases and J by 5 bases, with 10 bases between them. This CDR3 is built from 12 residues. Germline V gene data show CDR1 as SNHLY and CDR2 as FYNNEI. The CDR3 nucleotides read TGTGCCAGCAGCGTCCTTCAGGAGACCCAGTACTTC. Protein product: CASSVLQETQYF.

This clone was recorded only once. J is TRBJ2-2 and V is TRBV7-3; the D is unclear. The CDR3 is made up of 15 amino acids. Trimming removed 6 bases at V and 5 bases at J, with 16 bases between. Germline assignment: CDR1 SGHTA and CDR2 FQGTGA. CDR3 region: CASSPGLGGTGELFF. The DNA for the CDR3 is TGTGCCAGCAGTCCAGGTTTGGGTGGAACCGGGGAGCTGTTTTTT.